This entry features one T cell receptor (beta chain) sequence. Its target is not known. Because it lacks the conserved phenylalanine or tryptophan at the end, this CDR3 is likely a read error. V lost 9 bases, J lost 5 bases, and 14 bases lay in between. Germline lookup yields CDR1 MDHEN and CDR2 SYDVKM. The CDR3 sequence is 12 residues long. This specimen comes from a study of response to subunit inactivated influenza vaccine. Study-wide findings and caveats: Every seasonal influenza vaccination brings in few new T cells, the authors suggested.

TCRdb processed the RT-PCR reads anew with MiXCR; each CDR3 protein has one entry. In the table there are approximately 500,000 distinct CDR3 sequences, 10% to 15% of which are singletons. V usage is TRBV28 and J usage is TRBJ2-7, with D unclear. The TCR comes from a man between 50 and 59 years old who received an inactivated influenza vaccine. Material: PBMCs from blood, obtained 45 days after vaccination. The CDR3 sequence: CASNTTPDEQYY. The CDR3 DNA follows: TGTGCCAGTAACACGACGCCGGACGAGCAGTACTAC.